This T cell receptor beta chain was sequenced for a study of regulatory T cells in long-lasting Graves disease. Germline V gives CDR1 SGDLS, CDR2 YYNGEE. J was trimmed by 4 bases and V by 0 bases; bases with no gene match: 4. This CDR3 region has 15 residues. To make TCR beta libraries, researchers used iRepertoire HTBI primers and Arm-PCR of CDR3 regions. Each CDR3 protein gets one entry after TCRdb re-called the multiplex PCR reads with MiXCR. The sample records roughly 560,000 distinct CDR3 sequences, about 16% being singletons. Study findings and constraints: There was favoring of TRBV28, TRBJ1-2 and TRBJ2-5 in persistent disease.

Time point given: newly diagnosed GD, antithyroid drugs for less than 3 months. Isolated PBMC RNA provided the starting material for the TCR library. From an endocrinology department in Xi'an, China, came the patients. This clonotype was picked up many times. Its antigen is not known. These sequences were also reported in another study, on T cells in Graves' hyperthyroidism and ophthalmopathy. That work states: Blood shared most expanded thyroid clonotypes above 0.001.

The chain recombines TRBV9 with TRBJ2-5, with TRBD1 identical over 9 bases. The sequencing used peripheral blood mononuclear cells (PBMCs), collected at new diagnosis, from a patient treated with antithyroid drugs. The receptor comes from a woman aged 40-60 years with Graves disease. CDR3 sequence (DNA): TGTGCCAGCAGCGTAGGCGGGGGACAGGGAGAGACCCAGTACTTC. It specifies CASSVGGGQGETQYF.